This TCR beta chain was obtained from a study of low-dose radiotherapy and immunotherapy resistance in tumors. Study-wide background: Every two weeks, cyclophosphamide 200 mg/m2 was infused one day before radiation plus immunotherapy.

The CDR3 is made up of 18 amino acids. Germline CDR1 is SGHDT and CDR2 is YYEEEE. V was pared by 3 bases and J by 8 bases, with 22 bases of the junction left unmatched. With TRAV- and TRBV-specific primers, first-strand cDNA was made, covering the alpha and beta chains. TCRs were amplified for about 18 PCR cycles with a constant-region primer and V-primer adapter. TCRdb reanalysed the reads using MiXCR and keeps one entry per CDR3 protein. The sample shows tens of thousands of distinct CDR3 sequences, 25% to 40% of them seen only once. Time point denoted: before trial treatment. The rearrangement uses TRBV5-6 and TRBJ1-2; 7 bases line up with TRBD1. This receptor was identified in a male donor with gallbladder cancer. The starting material was PBMCs, obtained before treatment. The CDR3 DNA reads TGTGCCAGCAGCTCACATCGGGACAGACGGGTCGGTGGGGTAGGCTACACCTTC. This sequence encodes CASSSHRDRRVGGVGYTF. Full variable domain (rest looked up from reference TRBV5-6 and TRBJ1-2): DAGVTQSPTHLIKTRGQQVTLRCSPKSGHDTVSWYQQALGQGPQFIFQYYEEEERQRGNFPDRFSGHQFPNYSSELNVNALLLGDSALYLCASSSHRDRRVGGVGYTFGSGTRLTVV.